This is a list of T cell receptor beta chains from one sample in a study of blood T cell repertoires in COVID-19. Libraries were prepared by immunoSEQ multiplex PCR; TCRdb keeps only in-frame clonotypes and omits some of them. Of more than 200,000 clones in the sample, approximately 80% were seen once. The sample consisted of peripheral blood. Source of these receptors: a woman at least 80 years old with acute or convalescent COVID-19. The CDR3 runs from the conserved cysteine through the conserved F or W. The order of the fields is clone size, D gene, J gene, V gene, CDR3 protein, CDR3 DNA. D genes are given only for firm matches. A clone size is listed for some rows: how often the clone was seen (once, few, many), or a class if it is expanded.

.	.	TRBJ2-7	TRBV7-2	CASSFRGGAVNEQYF	TGTGCCAGCAGCTTCCGCGGGGGCGCGGTAAACGAGCAGTACTTC
.	TRBD1	TRBJ1-5	TRBV3-1/TRBV3-2	CASSTTGGNQPQHF	TGTGCCAGCAGTACCACAGGGGGTAATCAGCCCCAGCATTTT
few	TRBD1	TRBJ1-2	TRBV6-6	CASSQGQGASYGYTF	TGTGCCAGCAGTCAGGGACAGGGGGCTTCATATGGCTACACCTTC
.	.	TRBJ2-7	TRBV7-2	CASSLRGAVVYEQYF	TGTGCCAGCAGCTTACGTGGGGCTGTAGTCTACGAGCAGTACTTC
few	TRBD1	TRBJ1-2	TRBV4-3	CASSQVTGGAYGYTF	TGCGCCAGCAGCCAAGTAACAGGGGGCGCCTATGGCTACACCTTC
.	.	TRBJ2-7	TRBV5-1	CASSVSGTPYEQYF	TGCGCCAGCAGCGTTTCCGGGACACCCTACGAGCAGTACTTC
.	TRBD2	TRBJ2-7	TRBV27	CASSWGAGGYSYEQYF	TGTGCCAGCAGCTGGGGCGCGGGGGGCTATTCCTACGAGCAGTACTTC
.	.	TRBJ1-1	TRBV28	CASTSNDAGDTEAFF	TGTGCCAGCACTTCGAACGATGCCGGGGATACTGAAGCTTTCTTT
.	.	TRBJ2-5	TRBV7-2	CASSLGRWGGAETQYF	TGTGCCAGCAGCTTAGGTCGGTGGGGTGGGGCAGAGACCCAGTACTTC
.	TRBD1	TRBJ1-1	TRBV4-2	CASSRGQANTEAFF	TGTGCCAGCAGCCGGGGACAGGCGAACACTGAAGCTTTCTTT
.	.	TRBJ1-1	TRBV19	CASTPTSRGMNTEAFF	TGTGCCAGTACCCCGACTTCGAGGGGGATGAACACTGAAGCTTTCTTT
.	TRBD1	TRBJ1-5	TRBV12-5	CASGSTGNQPQHF	TGTGCTAGTGGTTCGACAGGGAATCAGCCCCAGCATTTT
few	.	TRBJ1-2	TRBV6-5	CASSYVGGSGYTF	TGTGCCAGCAGTTACGTCGGGGGGAGTGGCTACACCTTC
.	.	TRBJ2-7	TRBV7-2	CASSLTGLDPVQF	TGTGCCAGCAGCCTAACCGGACTCGATCCCGTCCAGTTC
once	.	TRBJ1-1	TRBV19	CASKLEGSEAFF	TGTGCCAGTAAACTAGAGGGTTCTGAAGCTTTCTTT
few	.	TRBJ1-1	TRBV19	CASRSPGSMNTEAFF	TGTGCCAGTAGATCGCCAGGGTCCATGAACACTGAAGCTTTCTTT
.	TRBD2	TRBJ2-1	TRBV7-9	CASSFRPTSADEQFF	TGTGCCAGCAGCTTTCGACCCACTAGCGCCGATGAGCAGTTCTTC
few	TRBD1	TRBJ1-1	TRBV7-9	CACLRTGERRPSSAEAFF	TGTGCCTGTCTTAGGACAGGGGAGCGGAGGCCTTCCTCAGCTGAAGCTTTCTTT
.	.	TRBJ1-1	TRBV19	CASSIGVGNTEAFF	TGTGCCAGTAGTATCGGGGTGGGAAACACTGAAGCTTTCTTT
.	.	TRBJ2-7	TRBV6-1	CASSDPPTSYSYEQYF	TGTGCCAGCAGTGACCCCCCGACTAGTTACTCCTACGAGCAGTACTTC
few	TRBD2	TRBJ2-1	TRBV7-2	CASSLPSGGPSSYNEQFF	TGTGCCAGCAGCTTACCTAGCGGGGGGCCGAGCTCCTACAATGAGCAGTTCTTC
.	TRBD1	TRBJ1-1	TRBV29-1	CSGQGANTEAFF	TGCAGCGGGCAGGGGGCGAACACTGAAGCTTTCTTT
.	.	TRBJ2-7	TRBV6-4	CAPALAPSPGPYEQYF	TGTGCCCCGGCCCTAGCACCATCTCCAGGACCCTACGAGCAGTACTTC
.	.	TRBJ2-3	TRBV10-3	CAISPGVSPFSTDTQYF	TGTGCCATCAGCCCAGGGGTTTCCCCCTTTAGCACAGATACGCAGTATTTT
.	.	TRBJ1-6	TRBV10-3	CAISESGDTDSPLHF	TGTGCCATCAGTGAGTCCGGGGACACCGATTCACCCCTCCACTTT
.	TRBD1	TRBJ2-7	TRBV24-1	CATSDLSRGRYEQYF	TGTGCCACCAGTGATTTATCCAGGGGGCGATACGAGCAGTACTTC
.	TRBD2	TRBJ2-7	TRBV14	CASSRYLSGGPYEQYF	TGTGCCAGCAGCCGATACCTCAGCGGGGGTCCCTACGAGCAGTACTTC
.	.	TRBJ1-1	TRBV29-1	CSVVTASEAFF	TGCAGCGTTGTCACAGCCAGTGAAGCTTTCTTT
.	.	TRBJ1-6	TRBV4-3	CASSQLAEDSPLHF	TGCGCCAGCAGCCAGCTCGCGGAGGATTCACCCCTCCACTTT
.	.	TRBJ2-2	TRBV6-5	CASSLWTDTGELFF	TGTGCCAGCAGTTTGTGGACAGACACCGGGGAGCTGTTTTTT
.	.	TRBJ1-2	TRBV7-3	CASSLSPGFFYGYTF	TGTGCCAGCAGCCTAAGCCCAGGGTTTTTCTATGGCTACACCTTC
few	.	TRBJ1-3	TRBV7-6	CASSLYGTGGNTIYF	TGTGCCAGCAGCTTGTACGGCACAGGGGGAAACACCATATATTTT
.	.	TRBJ2-5	TRBV28	CASQNPGTQETQYF	TGTGCCAGCCAAAACCCCGGGACTCAAGAGACCCAGTACTTC
.	TRBD2	TRBJ2-5	TRBV18	CASSAGGEVETQYF	TGTGCCAGCTCAGCGGGGGGCGAGGTTGAGACCCAGTACTTC
.	.	TRBJ2-5	TRBV29-1	CSVEAQQETQYF	TGCAGCGTTGAAGCACAGCAAGAGACCCAGTACTTC
.	.	TRBJ2-5	TRBV18	CASSLVEQETQYF	TGTGCCAGCTCACTCGTTGAGCAAGAGACCCAGTACTTC
.	TRBD1	TRBJ1-1	TRBV10-3	CATTGQGPRMNTEAFF	TGTGCCACGACGGGACAGGGGCCGAGAATGAACACTGAAGCTTTCTTT
.	.	TRBJ1-4	TRBV7-2	CASSLFRVSTNEKLFF	TGTGCCAGCAGCTTATTCAGGGTTTCAACTAATGAAAAACTGTTTTTT
.	.	TRBJ2-4	TRBV7-2	CASSLDQGAKNIQYF	TGTGCCAGCAGCTTAGATCAGGGGGCCAAAAACATTCAGTACTTC
.	.	TRBJ2-6	TRBV21-1	CASSEEGTESSGANVLTF	TGTGCCAGCAGCGAGGAGGGTACAGAAAGCTCTGGGGCCAACGTCCTGACTTTC
.	.	TRBJ1-2	TRBV5-6	CASSRVAGYGYTF	TGTGCCAGCAGCAGGGTGGCGGGGTATGGCTACACCTTC
.	TRBD2	TRBJ2-5	TRBV7-2	CASAPGGARETQYF	TGTGCCAGCGCACCCGGGGGGGCACGGGAGACCCAGTACTTC
.	TRBD1	TRBJ1-1	TRBV3-1/TRBV3-2	CASSQADRGNTEAFF	TGTGCCAGCAGCCAAGCCGACAGGGGAAACACTGAAGCTTTCTTT
.	TRBD1	TRBJ1-1	TRBV19	CASSLGGTGGAYVVTEAFF	TGTGCCAGTAGTCTGGGGGGGACAGGGGGCGCGTATGTGGTCACTGAAGCTTTCTTT
.	TRBD1	TRBJ1-1	TRBV5-1	CASSPGQGALSKTEAFF	TGCGCCAGCAGCCCGGGACAGGGGGCGTTGTCGAAGACTGAAGCTTTCTTT
.	TRBD2	TRBJ2-1	TRBV29-1	CSVEVGLAGGNEQFF	TGCAGCGTTGAAGTAGGGCTAGCGGGAGGGAATGAGCAGTTCTTC
.	.	TRBJ2-4	TRBV16	CASSPDRTLAKNIQYF	TGTGCCAGCAGTCCTGACAGGACCCTAGCCAAAAACATTCAGTACTTC
.	.	TRBJ1-1	TRBV4-3	CASSHSGGSGTEAFF	TGCGCCAGCAGCCATAGTGGAGGGTCGGGGACTGAAGCTTTCTTT
few	.	TRBJ2-3	TRBV7-3	CASSPAGLFTDTQYF	TGTGCCAGTTCCCCTGCAGGGCTTTTCACAGATACGCAGTATTTT
.	TRBD2	TRBJ2-5	TRBV27	CASSFRPLDLAGFQETQYF	TGTGCCAGCAGTTTTAGACCCCTGGATCTAGCGGGATTCCAAGAGACCCAGTACTTC